This is a list of T cell receptor beta chains from one sample in a study of shared clonotypes between healthy human individuals. Produced via immunoSEQ multiplex PCR; TCRdb's table is partial and in-frame only. The sample consists of millions of clones, about 93% of them appearing once. Source material: naive CD8+ T cells from PBMCs. These receptor sequences come from a man between 18 and 35 years old in good health. Some clones in this sample may be carry-over from other donors' samples. The CDR3 runs from the conserved cysteine through the conserved F or W. A D gene is named only where the DNA matches it firmly. Size is stated for part of the rows, as once, few or many counts, or as a class when the clone is expanded.

j_gene: TRBJ1-3
abundance: NA
v_gene: TRBV2
d_gene: NA
CDR3nt: TGTGCCAGCAGCGACCCGAGGGCGGCAGGGGCTGGAAACACCATATATTTT
CDR3aa: CASSDPRAAGAGNTIYF

j_gene: TRBJ1-2
abundance: NA
v_gene: TRBV28
d_gene: TRBD1
CDR3nt: TGTGCCAGCAGTTTACCAGGGGGCGCCCATGGCTACACCTTC
CDR3aa: CASSLPGGAHGYTF

j_gene: TRBJ2-7
abundance: NA
v_gene: TRBV7-9
d_gene: NA
CDR3nt: TGTGCCAGCAGCTTACCCCCCCACGACAGGCAGTACTTC
CDR3aa: CASSLPPHDRQYF

j_gene: TRBJ2-7
abundance: NA
v_gene: TRBV27
d_gene: NA
CDR3nt: TGTGCCAGCAGTTTAGACGTCGGGTTCGAGCAGTACTTC
CDR3aa: CASSLDVGFEQYF

j_gene: TRBJ1-1
abundance: once
v_gene: TRBV7-8
d_gene: NA
CDR3nt: TGTGCCAGCAGCTTAGACATGAACACTGAAGCTTTCTTT
CDR3aa: CASSLDMNTEAFF

j_gene: TRBJ1-4
abundance: NA
v_gene: TRBV6-1
d_gene: NA
CDR3nt: TGTGCCAGCAGTGAATGGGGGGGTATAGGTGAAAAACTGTTTTTT
CDR3aa: CASSEWGGIGEKLFF

j_gene: TRBJ2-7
abundance: NA
v_gene: TRBV6-6
d_gene: TRBD1
CDR3nt: TGTGCCAGCAGGGAAACAGGGGATAGCTCCTACGAGCAGTACTTC
CDR3aa: CASRETGDSSYEQYF

j_gene: TRBJ2-1
abundance: NA
v_gene: TRBV5-1
d_gene: NA
CDR3nt: TGCGCCAGCAGCCCAACGAACCTACCAAATGAGCAGTTCTTC
CDR3aa: CASSPTNLPNEQFF

j_gene: TRBJ2-2
abundance: NA
v_gene: TRBV27
d_gene: NA
CDR3nt: TGTGCCAGCAGCAATGCTCGGAACACCGGGGAGCTGTTTTTT
CDR3aa: CASSNARNTGELFF

j_gene: TRBJ1-1
abundance: NA
v_gene: TRBV27
d_gene: NA
CDR3nt: TGTGCCAGCAGTTTGGTTCTGAACACTGAAGCTTTCTTT
CDR3aa: CASSLVLNTEAFF

j_gene: TRBJ2-7
abundance: NA
v_gene: TRBV7-2
d_gene: TRBD2
CDR3nt: TGTGCCAGCAGCTTAATACCCGGGACTACCTACGAGCAGTACTTC
CDR3aa: CASSLIPGTTYEQYF

j_gene: TRBJ1-3
abundance: NA
v_gene: TRBV30
d_gene: NA
CDR3nt: TGTGCCTGGAGTCCCCCAGGGAGGCCCGGAAACACCATATATTTT
CDR3aa: CAWSPPGRPGNTIYF

j_gene: TRBJ1-4
abundance: NA
v_gene: TRBV7-8
d_gene: TRBD1
CDR3nt: TGTGCCAGCAGCTCCGACAGGGGGCCATTCTATAGTGAAAAACTGTTTTTT
CDR3aa: CASSSDRGPFYSEKLFF

j_gene: TRBJ1-1
abundance: NA
v_gene: TRBV5-6
d_gene: NA
CDR3nt: TGTGCCAGCAGCTTGGGGACCAGGGACACTGAAGCTTTCTTT
CDR3aa: CASSLGTRDTEAFF

j_gene: TRBJ1-5
abundance: few
v_gene: TRBV19
d_gene: NA
CDR3nt: TGTGCCAGTAGTATAAGCGGATATAGCAATCAGCCCCAGCATTTT
CDR3aa: CASSISGYSNQPQHF

j_gene: TRBJ2-2
abundance: NA
v_gene: TRBV11-2
d_gene: NA
CDR3nt: TGTGCCAGCAGCTTAGAGAGGGGCACCGATACCGGGGAGCTGTTTTTT
CDR3aa: CASSLERGTDTGELFF

j_gene: TRBJ1-3
abundance: NA
v_gene: TRBV9
d_gene: NA
CDR3nt: TGTGCCAGCAGCAACCTCGGGACCCCCTCTGGAAACACCATATATTTT
CDR3aa: CASSNLGTPSGNTIYF

j_gene: TRBJ2-1
abundance: NA
v_gene: TRBV2
d_gene: TRBD2
CDR3nt: TGTGCCAGCAGTGAACTCCCAGCGGGAGAGTACAATGAGCAGTTCTTC
CDR3aa: CASSELPAGEYNEQFF

j_gene: TRBJ2-7
abundance: NA
v_gene: TRBV7-9
d_gene: NA
CDR3nt: TGTGCCAGCAGCCAAAGGGGGGACGGCGGCATTTACGAGCAGTACTTC
CDR3aa: CASSQRGDGGIYEQYF

j_gene: TRBJ2-7
abundance: NA
v_gene: TRBV7-9
d_gene: TRBD1
CDR3nt: TGTGCCAGCAGCTTAGTTGGGACAGGTTCCTACGAGCAGTACTTC
CDR3aa: CASSLVGTGSYEQYF

j_gene: TRBJ2-7
abundance: NA
v_gene: TRBV4-1
d_gene: TRBD2
CDR3nt: TGCGCCAGCAGCCAAGATCCTAGCGGGATTTACGAGCAGTACTTC
CDR3aa: CASSQDPSGIYEQYF

j_gene: TRBJ1-4
abundance: NA
v_gene: TRBV13
d_gene: TRBD1
CDR3nt: TGTGCCAGCAGCCCGAGACAGGGGGCTGATGAAAAACTGTTTTTT
CDR3aa: CASSPRQGADEKLFF

j_gene: TRBJ2-2
abundance: NA
v_gene: TRBV27
d_gene: TRBD1
CDR3nt: TGTGCCAGCAGTCGCAGTTCCGGGACAGCGAGGCCCACCGGGGAGCTGTTTTTT
CDR3aa: CASSRSSGTARPTGELFF

j_gene: TRBJ2-7
abundance: NA
v_gene: TRBV29-1
d_gene: TRBD1
CDR3nt: TGCAGCGTCACAGAGACAGGGACCGAGCAGTACTTC
CDR3aa: CSVTETGTEQYF

j_gene: TRBJ2-3
abundance: NA
v_gene: TRBV6-1
d_gene: NA
CDR3nt: TGTGCCAGCCAGCCATTAGGGGATACGCAGTATTTT
CDR3aa: CASQPLGDTQYF

j_gene: TRBJ1-5
abundance: NA
v_gene: TRBV28
d_gene: NA
CDR3nt: TGTGCCACTAAAAAGAGGGAAAGGGATAGGTCCGGCAATCAGCCCCAGCATTTT
CDR3aa: CATKKRERDRSGNQPQHF

j_gene: TRBJ2-7
abundance: NA
v_gene: TRBV7-8
d_gene: TRBD1
CDR3nt: TGTGCCAGCAGCTTAAGGGTGACAGGGGACTTATCCGAGCAGTACTTC
CDR3aa: CASSLRVTGDLSEQYF

j_gene: TRBJ2-1
abundance: NA
v_gene: TRBV25-1
d_gene: TRBD2
CDR3nt: TGTGCCAGCAGTGCCAGGACTAGCGGGGAAGGCAATGAGCAGTTCTTC
CDR3aa: CASSARTSGEGNEQFF

j_gene: TRBJ2-7
abundance: NA
v_gene: TRBV27
d_gene: NA
CDR3nt: TGTGCCAGCAGTTTATCGTGGGGGACACAGAGCTACGAGCAGTACTTC
CDR3aa: CASSLSWGTQSYEQYF

j_gene: TRBJ2-7
abundance: NA
v_gene: TRBV6-5
d_gene: TRBD2
CDR3nt: TGTGCCAGCTCGCTCCGGGGGGGCTCCTACGAGCAGTACTTC
CDR3aa: CASSLRGGSYEQYF

j_gene: TRBJ1-1
abundance: NA
v_gene: TRBV15
d_gene: NA
CDR3nt: TGTGCCACCAGCAGAGGAATGAACACTGAAGCTTTCTTT
CDR3aa: CATSRGMNTEAFF

j_gene: TRBJ1-4
abundance: NA
v_gene: TRBV6-1
d_gene: NA
CDR3nt: TGTGCCAGCAGTGGGGGGGTAGCCACTAATGAAAAACTGTTTTTT
CDR3aa: CASSGGVATNEKLFF

j_gene: TRBJ2-3
abundance: NA
v_gene: TRBV9
d_gene: TRBD2
CDR3nt: TGTGCCAGCAGCGCTGGACTAGCGGCTCACATGGGAGATACGCAGTATTTT
CDR3aa: CASSAGLAAHMGDTQYF

j_gene: TRBJ1-2
abundance: NA
v_gene: TRBV29-1
d_gene: NA
CDR3nt: TGCAGCGCGAGAGGGATTAACTATGGCTACACCTTC
CDR3aa: CSARGINYGYTF

j_gene: TRBJ2-7
abundance: NA
v_gene: TRBV5-3
d_gene: NA
CDR3nt: TGTGCCAGAAGCTCCAGGGGGGGCCGCTACGAGCAGTACTTC
CDR3aa: CARSSRGGRYEQYF

j_gene: TRBJ1-2
abundance: NA
v_gene: TRBV28
d_gene: NA
CDR3nt: TGTGCCAGCCATACGGAGCGAGAACTGAGAAGACTCTATGGCTACACCTTC
CDR3aa: CASHTERELRRLYGYTF

j_gene: TRBJ2-1
abundance: NA
v_gene: TRBV5-4
d_gene: TRBD2
CDR3nt: TGTGCCAGCAGCTTGGGACTAGCGGGAAGCTCCTACAATGAGCAGTTCTTC
CDR3aa: CASSLGLAGSSYNEQFF

j_gene: TRBJ2-7
abundance: NA
v_gene: TRBV5-5
d_gene: NA
CDR3nt: TGTGCCAGCAGCCCGATGGGACGGAACTACGAGCAGTACTTC
CDR3aa: CASSPMGRNYEQYF

j_gene: TRBJ2-7
abundance: NA
v_gene: TRBV6-5
d_gene: NA
CDR3nt: TGTGCCAGCAGTTACTCGGTCCCGGAGGAATCCTACGAGCAGTACTTC
CDR3aa: CASSYSVPEESYEQYF

j_gene: TRBJ2-7
abundance: NA
v_gene: TRBV4-1
d_gene: TRBD2
CDR3nt: TGCGCCAGCAGCCAACCCACCCGCGGGAGAACCTTATACGAGCAGTACTTC
CDR3aa: CASSQPTRGRTLYEQYF

j_gene: TRBJ1-1
abundance: NA
v_gene: TRBV6-5
d_gene: NA
CDR3nt: TGTGCCAGCAGTTCCCGAGGTTCAGGGGTTGAAGCTTTCTTT
CDR3aa: CASSSRGSGVEAFF

j_gene: TRBJ1-6
abundance: NA
v_gene: TRBV4-1
d_gene: NA
CDR3nt: TGCGCCAGCAGCCAAGGAGTGGGTTCCTATAATTCACCCCTCCACTTT
CDR3aa: CASSQGVGSYNSPLHF

j_gene: TRBJ1-5
abundance: NA
v_gene: TRBV7-8
d_gene: NA
CDR3nt: TGTGCCAGCAGCTTAGAAGGACAGTCCAATCAGCCCCAGCATTTT
CDR3aa: CASSLEGQSNQPQHF

j_gene: TRBJ2-7
abundance: few
v_gene: TRBV27
d_gene: TRBD2
CDR3nt: TGTGCCAGCAGCCGAGGGACTAGCGGTTACGAGCAGTACTTC
CDR3aa: CASSRGTSGYEQYF

j_gene: TRBJ2-7
abundance: NA
v_gene: TRBV5-4
d_gene: TRBD1
CDR3nt: TGTGCCAGCAGCGCCGGACAGGGGAACTACGAGCAGTACTTC
CDR3aa: CASSAGQGNYEQYF